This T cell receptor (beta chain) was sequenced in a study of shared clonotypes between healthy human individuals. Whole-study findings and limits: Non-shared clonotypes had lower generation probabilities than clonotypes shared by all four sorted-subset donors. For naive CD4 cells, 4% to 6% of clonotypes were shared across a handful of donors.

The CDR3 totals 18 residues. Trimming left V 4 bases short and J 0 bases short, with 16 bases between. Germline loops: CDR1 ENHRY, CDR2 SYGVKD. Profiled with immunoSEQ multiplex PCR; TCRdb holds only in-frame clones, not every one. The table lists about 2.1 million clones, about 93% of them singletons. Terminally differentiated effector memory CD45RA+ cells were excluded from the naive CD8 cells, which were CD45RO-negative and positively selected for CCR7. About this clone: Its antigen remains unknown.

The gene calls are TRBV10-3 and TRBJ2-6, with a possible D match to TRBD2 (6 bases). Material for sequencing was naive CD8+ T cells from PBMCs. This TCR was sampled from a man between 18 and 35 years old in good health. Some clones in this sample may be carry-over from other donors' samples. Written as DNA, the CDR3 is TGTGCCATCAGTGGCGAGGGACTGGAAGTCTCTGGGGCCAACGTCCTGACTTTC. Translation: CAISGEGLEVSGANVLTF.